A single sample gave rise to the 7 T cell receptor beta chains below, sequenced in a study of cytomegalovirus exposure and HLA in healthy donors. A multiplex PCR was run with 60 Vbeta primers and 13 Jbeta primers. Sequencing used immunoSEQ multiplex PCR; TCRdb keeps in-frame clones, though not all of them. Here the sample spans under 200,000 clones, 77% being singletons. Specimen: PBMCs. These receptors were taken from a woman aged 40-49 years in good health and CMV-seropositive.

This clone was seen a single time. The J gene is TRBJ1-1, the V gene TRBV5-1; 10 nucleotides align to TRBD1. Germline CDR1 SGHRS, CDR2 YFSETQ. The CDR3 contains 15 residues. V lost 4 bases and J lost 4; bases outside the gene matches: 7. The CDR3 sequence: CASSLGTGVTTEAFF. CDR3 DNA: TGCGCCAGCAGCCTAGGGACAGGGGTCACCACTGAAGCTTTCTTT.

The chain links TRBV2 to TRBJ2-2; possible D gene TRBD2, 5 bases. Trimming shortened V by 2 bases and J by 1 base, and 8 bases separated the two germline ends. There are 15 residues in the CDR3. Germline CDR1 and CDR2: SNHLY and FYNNEI. Here the CDR3 DNA reads TGTGCCAGCAGTGAACGGGGAGAGAACACCGGGGAGCTGTTTTTT. This sequence encodes CASSERGENTGELFF.

The chain couples TRBV27 to TRBJ1-3; 8 nucleotides agree with TRBD1. The CDR3 is made up of 13 amino acids. Trimming removed 9 bases from V and 4 bases from J; junction bases left unmatched: 5. Germline-derived CDR1 and CDR2 are MNHEY and SMNVEV (reference sequence). This chain's CDR3 is CASSWTGGNTIYF. In nucleotides, the CDR3 is TGTGCCAGTTCTTGGACAGGGGGAAACACCATATATTTT.

The chain's CDR3 is CASSFRELGLGDEQFF. DNA for the CDR3: TGCGCCAGCAGCTTTCGTGAGCTGGGTCTTGGAGATGAGCAGTTCTTC. The chain carries TRBV5-1 and TRBJ2-1; D is unclear. The V end was cut by 2 bases, the J end by 8 bases, with 20 bases between. The CDR3 consists of 16 residues. Germline CDR1 SGHRS, CDR2 YFSETQ.

The chain uses TRBV28 and TRBJ1-4; 9 bases map to TRBD1. The V and J ends lost 6 bases and 7 bases, in that order; junction bases with no gene match: 3. There are 13 residues in the CDR3. Germline lookup yields CDR1 MDHEN and CDR2 SYDVKM. The DNA for the CDR3 is TGTGCCAGCAGGACAGGGGGAGTTGAAAAACTGTTTTTT. Protein product: CASRTGGVEKLFF.

V is TRBV7-9 and J is TRBJ1-6; no clear D gene. The V end lost 0 bases, the J end lost 7 bases, and 4 bases lay between the germline ends. This CDR3 spans 13 amino acids. From germline, CDR1 is SEHNR and CDR2 FQNEAQ (reference sequence). CDR3: CASSLALNSPLHF. CDR3 nucleotide sequence: TGTGCCAGCAGCTTAGCGCTAAATTCACCCCTCCACTTT. The variable domain in full, completed from reference TRBV7-9 and TRBJ1-6, reads DTGVSQNPRHKITKRGQNVTFRCDPISEHNRLYWYRQTLGQGPEFLTYFQNEAQLEKSRLLSDRFSAERPKGSFSTLEIQRTEQGDSAMYLCASSLALNSPLHFGNGTRLTVT.

J is TRBJ1-2 and V is TRBV6-5, with TRBD1 matching 10 bases. This CDR3 region has 15 residues. Unmatched junction bases numbered 1, after V lost 0 bases and J lost 3 bases. Per germline, CDR1 MNHEY and CDR2 SVGAGI. CDR3 sequence reads: CASSYSGQGYYGYTF. Written as DNA, the CDR3 is TGTGCCAGCAGTTACTCGGGACAGGGGTACTATGGCTACACCTTC.